The rows below give T cell receptor beta chains drawn from one sample of a study of blood T cell repertoires in COVID-19. Sequencing was performed with immunoSEQ multiplex PCR; in TCRdb, only in-frame clones are kept and a portion is missing. The data contain 150,000 to 200,000 clones, under 90% of them singletons. Source material: peripheral blood. Source of these receptors: a man in his 60s with acute or convalescent COVID-19. The CDR3 runs from the conserved cysteine through the conserved F or W. D genes are given only for firm matches. Rows may omit the clone size; those that give it use once, few, many or a size class.

few,TRBV6-5,TRBJ1-2,TRBD1,TGTGCCAGCAGGACGGGACAGGGGGAATATGGCTACACCTTC,CASRTGQGEYGYTF
many,TRBV6-2/TRBV6-3,TRBJ2-1,TRBD2,TGTGCCAGCAGTTACGGACTAGCGGGGGCCTACAATGAGCAGTTCTTC,CASSYGLAGAYNEQFF
-,TRBV4-3,TRBJ1-4,-,TGCGCCAGCAGCCAAGATATTCTGCCCCGGAATGAAAAACTGTTTTTT,CASSQDILPRNEKLFF
-,TRBV7-9,TRBJ2-2,TRBD2,TGTGCCAGCAGCTTAGGGGCTAGCGGGAACACCGGGGAGCTGTTTTTT,CASSLGASGNTGELFF
-,TRBV9,TRBJ2-1,TRBD2,TGTGCCAGCAGCACCCAGTCGACTAGCGCAAATGAGCAGTTCTTC,CASSTQSTSANEQFF
few,TRBV7-9,TRBJ1-1,TRBD1,TGTGCCAGCAGCTTATCTGGGGGACAGGGGAAGGCTGAAGCTTTCTTT,CASSLSGGQGKAEAFF
once,TRBV5-1,TRBJ2-5,TRBD1,TGCGCCAGCAGCTTGGGGGGACAGGGGCAGTGGGAGACCCAGTACTTC,CASSLGGQGQWETQYF
-,TRBV29-1,TRBJ1-1,-,TGCAGCGTTGCGGAGGGGACGAACACTGAAGCTTTCTTT,CSVAEGTNTEAFF
-,TRBV6-2/TRBV6-3,TRBJ1-3,-,TGTGCCAGCAGTTACCGACTAGTGTCGCGCTCTGGAAACACCATATATTTT,CASSYRLVSRSGNTIYF
-,TRBV6-4,TRBJ2-1,TRBD2,TGTGCCAGCAGTGACTCCGGCGGGAGGGCCTACAATGAGCAGTTCTTC,CASSDSGGRAYNEQFF
-,TRBV7-9,TRBJ2-2,-,TGTGCCAGCACCCTGGGGGGATCCACCGGGGAGCTGTTTTTT,CASTLGGSTGELFF
-,TRBV24-1,TRBJ1-1,TRBD1,TGTGCCACCATTGTGACGGGACAGGGGGGAATGAACACTGAAGCTTTCTTT,CATIVTGQGGMNTEAFF
-,TRBV6-5,TRBJ2-5,-,TGTGCCAGCAGTTACAGGGGGTCGACCCAGTACTTC,CASSYRGSTQYF
-,TRBV3-1/TRBV3-2,TRBJ1-1,-,TGTGCCAGCAGCCAAGTGAAGGGGACTGAAGCTTTCTTT,CASSQVKGTEAFF
-,TRBV4-1,TRBJ1-4,-,TGCGCCAGCAGCCAAGGGGGGCCGTCTAATGAAAAACTGTTTTTT,CASSQGGPSNEKLFF
once,TRBV7-2,TRBJ1-3,TRBD1,TGTGCCAGCAGCGCCCGACAGGGGTCGAGCTCTGGAAACACCATATATTTT,CASSARQGSSSGNTIYF
-,TRBV15,TRBJ2-7,TRBD2,TGTGCCACCAGCAGAGAAACTTTGGGACCGGGACTAGCGGGAGTTGGGTACGAGCAGTACTTC,CATSRETLGPGLAGVGYEQYF
-,TRBV19,TRBJ2-3,TRBD2,TGTGCCAGTAGTATAGATCTCGGGGGGGGCACAGATACGCAGTATTTT,CASSIDLGGGTDTQYF
few,TRBV4-1,TRBJ2-3,TRBD2,TGCGCCAGCAATCCATCGAAGACTAGCGCAGATACGCAGTATTTT,CASNPSKTSADTQYF
-,TRBV2,TRBJ2-3,-,TGTGCCAGCAGTGAAACAAGGGGGGATACGCAGTATTTT,CASSETRGDTQYF
-,TRBV7-9,TRBJ2-6,-,TGTGCCAGCAGCTTACCTACCAGGGGATCTGGGGCCAACGTCCTGACTTTC,CASSLPTRGSGANVLTF
-,TRBV10-3,TRBJ1-2,-,TGTGCCATCACCGCGGATCTAAACTATGGCTACACCTTC,CAITADLNYGYTF
-,TRBV18,TRBJ1-2,TRBD1,TGTGCCAGCTCACCGGCAGGGGGCGATAACTATGGCTACACCTTC,CASSPAGGDNYGYTF
-,TRBV4-2,TRBJ1-2,-,TGTGCCAGCAGTAAACCGGGACAACTTCCAACTAACTATGGCTACACCTTC,CASSKPGQLPTNYGYTF
-,TRBV6-4,TRBJ2-1,TRBD2,TGTGCCAGCAGTCCTTCTAGCGGCTTTCGGGCTGAGCAGTTCTTC,CASSPSSGFRAEQFF
-,TRBV6-5,TRBJ2-1,-,TGTGCCAGCAGTCCGGGACTCGAGCAGTTCTTC,CASSPGLEQFF
few,TRBV6-1,TRBJ1-1,-,TGTGCCAGCAGTGAATTGGCGTCCCCGGGGGGTCGGAGGACCATGAACACTGAAGCTTTCTTT,CASSELASPGGRRTMNTEAFF
few,TRBV2,TRBJ2-2,-,TGTGCCAGCAGCCAGCCCCGAGGGGGGGCGCAGAAGAGCGGGGAGCTGTTTTTT,CASSQPRGGAQKSGELFF
-,TRBV2,TRBJ1-2,-,-,CASILGSGYTF
-,TRBV10-3,TRBJ1-2,-,TGTGCCATCAGTGTGCGGGGGTGGGTCGACTACACCTTC,CAISVRGWVDYTF
-,TRBV5-1,TRBJ2-1,-,TGCGCCAGCAGCAGAAGCGGGTCCTACAATGAGCAGTTCTTC,CASSRSGSYNEQFF
-,TRBV7-2,TRBJ2-3,-,TGTGCCAGCAGCTTAGCCCCCGGGGATACGCAGTATTTT,CASSLAPGDTQYF
-,TRBV18,TRBJ2-1,-,TGTGCCAGCTCACCCACAAATTCCCCTTACAATGAGCAGTTCTTC,CASSPTNSPYNEQFF
-,TRBV11-2,TRBJ2-2,TRBD2,TGTGCCAGCAGCCTGGGCCGGGGGGGCCAAAACACCGGGGAGCTGTTTTTT,CASSLGRGGQNTGELFF
-,TRBV12-5,TRBJ1-5,TRBD1,TGTGCTAGTGGTTCCCCGGGACAGGGAGGGCAGCCCCAGCATTTT,CASGSPGQGGQPQHF
-,TRBV18,TRBJ1-1,-,TGTGCCAGCTCACCACGGATGTGGCGGGTGGGGAACACTGAAGCTTTCTTT,CASSPRMWRVGNTEAFF
-,TRBV5-1,TRBJ1-5,-,TGCGCCAGCAGCTTGGGGCAGGGGACCAGGCAGCCCCAGCATTTT,CASSLGQGTRQPQHF
-,TRBV6-8,TRBJ1-4,-,TGTGCCAGCAGTTACTTGTTAAATGAAAAACTGTTTTTT,CASSYLLNEKLFF
once,TRBV29-1,TRBJ2-2,-,TGCAGCGTTGGGACAGTTCAGAACACCGGGGAGCTGTTTTTT,CSVGTVQNTGELFF
-,TRBV19,TRBJ1-5,TRBD1,TGTGCCAGTAGTATGTCCCGGGACAGGGAAGGGCAGCCCCAGCATTTT,CASSMSRDREGQPQHF
-,TRBV4-2,TRBJ1-2,-,TGTGCCAGCAGCCACCAAGGGACTTTTTATGGCTACACCTTC,CASSHQGTFYGYTF
-,TRBV5-6,TRBJ1-6,TRBD1,TGTGCCAGCAGCTGGGGACAGGGCGACTCACCCCTCCACTTT,CASSWGQGDSPLHF
-,TRBV6-2/TRBV6-3,TRBJ2-1,TRBD2,TGTGCCAGCAGTTATTCAGGCGGGAGGGCCTATGAGCAGTTCTTC,CASSYSGGRAYEQFF
-,TRBV5-1,TRBJ1-4,TRBD1,TGCGCCAGCAGCTTGACCGGGACAGGGAACAATGAAAAACTGTTTTTT,CASSLTGTGNNEKLFF
-,TRBV3-1/TRBV3-2,TRBJ2-6,TRBD2,TGTGCCAGCAACGAAGCGGGGTTCTCTGGGGCCAACGTCCTGACTTTC,CASNEAGFSGANVLTF
-,TRBV29-1,TRBJ1-1,-,TGCAGCGTTCTTCTCGGGGGGCTCGGTGGTGAAGCTTTCTTT,CSVLLGGLGGEAFF
-,TRBV27,TRBJ1-6,-,TGTGCCAGCAAACCGGGTCAAGCAAATTCACCCCTCCACTTT,CASKPGQANSPLHF
-,TRBV18,TRBJ1-5,-,TGTGCCGACGATGACTATAGCAATCAGCCCCAGCATTTT,CADDDYSNQPQHF
-,TRBV29-1,TRBJ1-2,TRBD1,TGCAGCGTCGGCAGACAGGGCGGGAACTATGGCTACACCTTC,CSVGRQGGNYGYTF
few,TRBV21-1,TRBJ2-6,-,TGTGCCAGCAGCAACGGGTTTACTGGGGCCAACGTCCTGACTTTC,CASSNGFTGANVLTF
few,TRBV28,TRBJ1-1,-,TGTGCCAGCAGTTCGCAACAGGATATGGTCACTGAAGCTTTCTTT,CASSSQQDMVTEAFF
-,TRBV18,TRBJ1-1,TRBD1,TGTGCCAGCTCCAGGGACAGGAACACTGAAGCTTTCTTT,CASSRDRNTEAFF
-,TRBV7-2,TRBJ2-2,TRBD1,TGTGCCAGCATCCAGAGACAGGGCTCCGGGGAGCTGTTTTTT,CASIQRQGSGELFF
-,TRBV15,TRBJ1-5,-,TGTGCCACCAGCAGAGACCCCCGACGGGGTCAGCCCCAGCATTTT,CATSRDPRRGQPQHF
-,TRBV15,TRBJ2-7,TRBD1,TGTGCCACCAGCAAGGGACAGACCTACGAGCAGTACTTC,CATSKGQTYEQYF
-,TRBV18,TRBJ1-1,TRBD1,TGTGCCAGCTCACCAAAAGGGACAGTGGAGCCTGAAGCTTTCTTT,CASSPKGTVEPEAFF
-,TRBV18,TRBJ1-5,-,TGTGCCAGCTCACCTCTACAGGATCAGACGCCCCAGCATTTT,CASSPLQDQTPQHF
-,TRBV27,TRBJ2-7,TRBD1,TGTGCCAGCAGTTTTTCCCATAAATTCTACAGGGGCGACTCCTACGAGCAGTACTTC,CASSFSHKFYRGDSYEQYF
-,TRBV5-1,TRBJ2-1,TRBD2,TGCGCCAGCAGCTTGTGGGCTAGCGGGGGGGCCGAGGAGCAGTTCTTC,CASSLWASGGAEEQFF